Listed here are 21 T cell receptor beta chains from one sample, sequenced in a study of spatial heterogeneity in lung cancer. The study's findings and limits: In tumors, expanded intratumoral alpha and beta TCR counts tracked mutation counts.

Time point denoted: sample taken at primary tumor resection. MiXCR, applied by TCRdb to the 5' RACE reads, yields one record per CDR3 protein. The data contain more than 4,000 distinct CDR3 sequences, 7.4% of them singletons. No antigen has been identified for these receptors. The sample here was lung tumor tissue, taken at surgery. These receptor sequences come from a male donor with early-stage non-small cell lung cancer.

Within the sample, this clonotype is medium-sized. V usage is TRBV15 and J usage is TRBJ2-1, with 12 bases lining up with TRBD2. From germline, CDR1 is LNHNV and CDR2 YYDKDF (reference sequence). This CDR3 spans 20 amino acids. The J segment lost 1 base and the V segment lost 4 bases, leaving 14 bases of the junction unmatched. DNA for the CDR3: TGTGCCACCAGCAAACCTAGCGGGAGGGGGGTAGTCCCATCCTACAATGAGCAGTTCTTC. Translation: CATSKPSGRGVVPSYNEQFF.

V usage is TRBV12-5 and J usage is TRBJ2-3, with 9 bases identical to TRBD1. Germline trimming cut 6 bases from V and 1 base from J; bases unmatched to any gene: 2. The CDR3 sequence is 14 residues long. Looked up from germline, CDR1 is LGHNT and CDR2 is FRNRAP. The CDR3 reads CASGGDRGTDTQYF. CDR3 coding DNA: TGTGCTAGTGGGGGGGACAGGGGCACAGATACGCAGTATTTT.

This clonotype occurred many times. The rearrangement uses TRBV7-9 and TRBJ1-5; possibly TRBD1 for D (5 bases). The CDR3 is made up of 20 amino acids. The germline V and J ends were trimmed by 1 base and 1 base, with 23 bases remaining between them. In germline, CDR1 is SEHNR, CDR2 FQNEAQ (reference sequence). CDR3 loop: CASSLVPPHYQGRSNQPQHF. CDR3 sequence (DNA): TGTGCCAGCAGCTTAGTCCCGCCACACTATCAGGGTAGAAGCAATCAGCCCCAGCATTTT. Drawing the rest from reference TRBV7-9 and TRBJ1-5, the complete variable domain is DTGVSQNPRHKITKRGQNVTFRCDPISEHNRLYWYRQTLGQGPEFLTYFQNEAQLEKSRLLSDRFSAERPKGSFSTLEIQRTEQGDSAMYLCASSLVPPHYQGRSNQPQHFGDGTRLSIL.

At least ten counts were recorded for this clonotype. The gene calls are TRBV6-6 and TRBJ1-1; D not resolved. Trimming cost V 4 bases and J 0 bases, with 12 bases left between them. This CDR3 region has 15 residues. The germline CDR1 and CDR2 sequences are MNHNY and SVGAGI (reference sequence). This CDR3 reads CASSSLVGMNTEAFF. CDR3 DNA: TGTGCCAGCAGTTCCTTGGTAGGGATGAACACTGAAGCTTTCTTT.

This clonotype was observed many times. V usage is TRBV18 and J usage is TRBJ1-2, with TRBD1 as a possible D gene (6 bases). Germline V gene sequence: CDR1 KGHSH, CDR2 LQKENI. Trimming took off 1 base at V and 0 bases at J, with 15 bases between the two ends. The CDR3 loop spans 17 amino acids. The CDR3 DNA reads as TGTGCCAGCTCACCACTTCCAGGGGCCAGGACTAACTATGGCTACACCTTC. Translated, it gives CASSPLPGARTNYGYTF.

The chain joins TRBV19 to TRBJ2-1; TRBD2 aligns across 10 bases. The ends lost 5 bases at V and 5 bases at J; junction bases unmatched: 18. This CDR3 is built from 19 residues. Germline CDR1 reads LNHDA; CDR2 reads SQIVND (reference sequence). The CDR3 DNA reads TGTGCCAGTAGTTTCCGAGGACTAGCGGCACTGTTTACCAACAATGAGCAGTTCTTC. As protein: CASSFRGLAALFTNNEQFF.

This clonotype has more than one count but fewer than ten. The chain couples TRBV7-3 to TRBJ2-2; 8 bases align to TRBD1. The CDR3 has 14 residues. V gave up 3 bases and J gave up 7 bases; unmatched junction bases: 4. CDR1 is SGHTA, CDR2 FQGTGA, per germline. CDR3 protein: CASSFTGGNGELFF. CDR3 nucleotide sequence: TGTGCCAGCAGCTTTACAGGGGGAAACGGGGAGCTGTTTTTT.

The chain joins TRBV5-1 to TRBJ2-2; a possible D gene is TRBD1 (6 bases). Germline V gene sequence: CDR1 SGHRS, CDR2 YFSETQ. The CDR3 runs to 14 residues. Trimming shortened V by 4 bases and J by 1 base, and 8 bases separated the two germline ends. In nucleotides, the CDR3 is TGCGCCAGCAGCCAGACAGGGAACACCGGGGAGCTGTTTTTT. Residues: CASSQTGNTGELFF.

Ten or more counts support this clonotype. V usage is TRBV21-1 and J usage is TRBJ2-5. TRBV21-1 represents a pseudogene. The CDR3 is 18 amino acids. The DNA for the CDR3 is TGTGCCAGCAGCAGAGCCTGTGTCGGACGGATACCGACTGAGACCCAGTACTTC. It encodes CASSRACVGRIPTETQYF.

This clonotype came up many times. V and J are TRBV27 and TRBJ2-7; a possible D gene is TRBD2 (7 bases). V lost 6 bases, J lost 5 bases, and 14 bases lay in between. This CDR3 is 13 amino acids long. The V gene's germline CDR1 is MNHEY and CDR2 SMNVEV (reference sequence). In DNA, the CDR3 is TGTGCCAGCAGGGGAGGGGGACCTGACGAGCAGTACTTC. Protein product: CASRGGGPDEQYF.

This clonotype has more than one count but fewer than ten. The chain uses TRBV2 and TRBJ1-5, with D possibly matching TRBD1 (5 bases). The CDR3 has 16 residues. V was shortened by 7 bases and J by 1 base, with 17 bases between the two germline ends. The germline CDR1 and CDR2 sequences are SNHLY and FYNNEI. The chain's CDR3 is CASMEFAGLSNQPQHF. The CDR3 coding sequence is TGTGCCAGCATGGAATTTGCAGGGTTAAGCAATCAGCCCCAGCATTTT. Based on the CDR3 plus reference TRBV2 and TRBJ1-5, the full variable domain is EPEVTQTPSHQVTQMGQEVILRCVPISNHLYFYWYRQILGQKVEFLVSFYNNEISEKSEIFDDQFSVERPDGSNFTLKIRSTKLEDSAMYFCASMEFAGLSNQPQHFGDGTRLSIL.

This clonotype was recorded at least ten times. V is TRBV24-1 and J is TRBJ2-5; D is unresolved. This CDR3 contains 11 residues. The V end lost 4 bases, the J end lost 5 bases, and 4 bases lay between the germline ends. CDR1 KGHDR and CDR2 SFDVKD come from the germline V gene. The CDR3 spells CATSDGETQYF. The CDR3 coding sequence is TGTGCCACCAGTGACGGCGAGACCCAGTACTTC.

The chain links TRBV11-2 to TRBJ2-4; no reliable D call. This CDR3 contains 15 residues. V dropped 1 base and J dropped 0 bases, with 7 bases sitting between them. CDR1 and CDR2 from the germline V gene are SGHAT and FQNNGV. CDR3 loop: CASSLGRTAKNIQYF. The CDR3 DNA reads TGTGCCAGCAGCTTAGGCCGGACAGCCAAAAACATTCAGTACTTC.

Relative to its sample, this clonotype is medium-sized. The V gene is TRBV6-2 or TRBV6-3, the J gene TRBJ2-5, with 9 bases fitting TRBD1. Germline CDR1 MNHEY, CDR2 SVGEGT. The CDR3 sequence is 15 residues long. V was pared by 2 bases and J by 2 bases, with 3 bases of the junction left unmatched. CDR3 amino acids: CASSYRTGDQETQYF. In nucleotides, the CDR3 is TGTGCCAGCAGTTACCGGACAGGGGATCAAGAGACCCAGTACTTC.

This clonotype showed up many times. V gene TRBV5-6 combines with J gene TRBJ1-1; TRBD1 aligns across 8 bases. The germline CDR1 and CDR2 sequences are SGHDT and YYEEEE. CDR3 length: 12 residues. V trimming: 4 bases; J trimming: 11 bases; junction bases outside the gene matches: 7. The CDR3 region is CASSGDRGSAFF. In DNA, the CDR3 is TGTGCCAGCAGCGGCGACAGGGGTAGCGCTTTCTTT.

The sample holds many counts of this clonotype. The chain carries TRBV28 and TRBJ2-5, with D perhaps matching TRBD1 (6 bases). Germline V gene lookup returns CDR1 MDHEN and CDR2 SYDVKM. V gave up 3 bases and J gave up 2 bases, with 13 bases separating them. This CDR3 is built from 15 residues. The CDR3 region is CASSFADSNQETQYF. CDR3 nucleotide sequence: TGTGCCAGCAGTTTTGCGGACAGCAATCAAGAGACCCAGTACTTC.

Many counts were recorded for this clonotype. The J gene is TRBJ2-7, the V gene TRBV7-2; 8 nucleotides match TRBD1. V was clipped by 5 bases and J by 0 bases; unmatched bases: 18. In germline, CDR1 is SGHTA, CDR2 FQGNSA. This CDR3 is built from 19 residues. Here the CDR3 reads CASSAPIHARGPSSYEQYF. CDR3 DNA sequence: TGTGCCAGCAGCGCGCCTATCCATGCCAGGGGGCCCAGCTCCTACGAGCAGTACTTC.

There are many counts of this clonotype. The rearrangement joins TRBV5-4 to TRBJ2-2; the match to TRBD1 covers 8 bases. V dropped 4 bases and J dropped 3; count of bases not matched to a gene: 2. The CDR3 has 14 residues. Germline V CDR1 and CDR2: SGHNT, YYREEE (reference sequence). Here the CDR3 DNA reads TGTGCCAGCAGCGCGGGACAGGACACCGGGGAGCTGTTTTTT. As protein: CASSAGQDTGELFF.

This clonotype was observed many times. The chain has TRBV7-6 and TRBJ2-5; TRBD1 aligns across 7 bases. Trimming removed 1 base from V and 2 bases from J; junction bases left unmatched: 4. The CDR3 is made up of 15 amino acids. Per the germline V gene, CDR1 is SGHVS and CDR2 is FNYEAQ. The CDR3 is CASSLGGTEQETQYF. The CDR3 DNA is TGTGCCAGCAGCTTAGGAGGGACAGAACAAGAGACCCAGTACTTC.

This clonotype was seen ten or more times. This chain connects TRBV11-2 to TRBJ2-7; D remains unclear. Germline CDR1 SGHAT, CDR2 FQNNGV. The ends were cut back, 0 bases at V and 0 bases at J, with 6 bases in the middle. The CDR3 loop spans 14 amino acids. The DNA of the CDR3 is TGTGCCAGCAGCTTAGAGGGTAGCTCCTACGAGCAGTACTTC. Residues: CASSLEGSSYEQYF.

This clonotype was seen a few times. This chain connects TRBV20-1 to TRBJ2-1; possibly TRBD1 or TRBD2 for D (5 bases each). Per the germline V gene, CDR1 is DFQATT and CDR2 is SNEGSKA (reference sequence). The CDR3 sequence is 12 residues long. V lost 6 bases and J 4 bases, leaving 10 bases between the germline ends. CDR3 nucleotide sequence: TGCAGTGCCCCCGGGACGTACAATGAGCAGTTCTTC. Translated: CSAPGTYNEQFF.